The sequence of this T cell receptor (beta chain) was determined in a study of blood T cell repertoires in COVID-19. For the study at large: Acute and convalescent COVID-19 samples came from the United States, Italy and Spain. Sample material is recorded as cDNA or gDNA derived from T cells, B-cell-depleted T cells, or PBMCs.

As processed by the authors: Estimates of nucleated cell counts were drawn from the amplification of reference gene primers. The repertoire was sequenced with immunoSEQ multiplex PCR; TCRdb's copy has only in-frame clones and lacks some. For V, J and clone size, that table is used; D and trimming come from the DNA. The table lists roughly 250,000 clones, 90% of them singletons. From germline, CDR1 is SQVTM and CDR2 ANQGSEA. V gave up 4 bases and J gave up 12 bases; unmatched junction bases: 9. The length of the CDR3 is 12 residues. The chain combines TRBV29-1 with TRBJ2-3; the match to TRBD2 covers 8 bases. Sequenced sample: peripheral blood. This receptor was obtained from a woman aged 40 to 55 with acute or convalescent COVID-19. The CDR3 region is CSVGLSGGIQYF. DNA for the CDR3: TGCAGCGTTGGGTTAAGCGGGGGAATTCAGTATTTT.